These T cell receptor beta chains were read from a single sample in a study of T cells in localized non-small cell lung cancer. Assay: immunoSEQ multiplex PCR; the TCRdb copy retains only in-frame clones and omits some. The sample holds some 28,000 clones; approximately 90% are singletons and the top ten take less than 3.5%. The input for sequencing was peripheral blood, taken before any cancer treatment. All receptors derive from a woman aged 18 to 55 with stage I lung adenocarcinoma. Both conserved end residues are part of each CDR3. Each record gives: D gene, J gene, V gene, CDR3 protein, CDR3 DNA. D genes are given only for firm matches.

d_gene: TRBD1
j_gene: TRBJ1-5
v_gene: TRBV10-3
CDR3aa: CAISESQGAVQPQHF
CDR3nt: TGTGCCATCAGTGAGTCGCAGGGGGCGGTTCAGCCCCAGCATTTT

d_gene: TRBD1
j_gene: TRBJ1-5
v_gene: TRBV15
CDR3aa: CATSRGTGRNQPQHF
CDR3nt: TGTGCCACCAGCAGAGGGACAGGGCGCAATCAGCCCCAGCATTTT

d_gene: .
j_gene: TRBJ2-2
v_gene: TRBV4-2
CDR3aa: CASSPTGGGSGELFF
CDR3nt: TGTGCCAGCAGCCCGACTGGCGGGGGCTCCGGGGAGCTGTTTTTT

d_gene: TRBD2
j_gene: TRBJ2-1
v_gene: TRBV30
CDR3aa: CAWVPYGRAYNEQFF
CDR3nt: TGTGCCTGGGTCCCGTACGGGAGGGCCTACAATGAGCAGTTCTTC

d_gene: .
j_gene: TRBJ2-7
v_gene: TRBV21-1
CDR3aa: CASSKSGACYEQYF
CDR3nt: TGTGCCAGCAGCAAATCGGGCGCTTGCTACGAGCAGTACTTC

d_gene: TRBD2
j_gene: TRBJ2-1
v_gene: TRBV19
CDR3aa: CASSPASGSSNEQFF
CDR3nt: TGTGCCAGTAGTCCCGCTAGCGGGAGTAGCAATGAGCAGTTCTTC

d_gene: .
j_gene: TRBJ1-1
v_gene: TRBV6-5
CDR3aa: CASSYRGVVNTEAFF
CDR3nt: TGTGCCAGCAGTTACAGGGGGGTGGTGAACACTGAAGCTTTCTTT

d_gene: .
j_gene: TRBJ1-5
v_gene: TRBV4-1
CDR3aa: CASSARGGSNQPQHF
CDR3nt: TGCGCCAGCAGCGCCAGGGGAGGTAGCAATCAGCCCCAGCATTTT

d_gene: .
j_gene: TRBJ1-1
v_gene: TRBV5-1
CDR3aa: CASSLASGMNTEAFF
CDR3nt: TGCGCCAGCAGCTTGGCCAGCGGTATGAACACTGAAGCTTTCTTT

d_gene: .
j_gene: TRBJ1-5
v_gene: TRBV28
CDR3aa: CATLRDGLVGGNQPQHF
CDR3nt: TGTGCCACCCTCCGGGACGGACTTGTCGGGGGAAATCAGCCCCAGCATTTT

d_gene: TRBD2
j_gene: TRBJ2-1
v_gene: TRBV5-5
CDR3aa: CASSLVGRNEQFF
CDR3nt: TGTGCCAGCAGCTTGGTCGGGAGGAATGAGCAGTTCTTC

d_gene: TRBD2
j_gene: TRBJ2-4
v_gene: TRBV27
CDR3aa: CASSLEGTRPKNIQYF
CDR3nt: TGTGCCAGCAGTTTAGAGGGGACTAGGCCCAAAAACATTCAGTACTTC

d_gene: .
j_gene: TRBJ2-7
v_gene: TRBV18
CDR3aa: CASSPPRNRESYEQYF
CDR3nt: TGTGCCAGCTCACCACCGAGGAACAGGGAGTCCTACGAGCAGTACTTC

d_gene: TRBD2
j_gene: TRBJ2-3
v_gene: TRBV7-2
CDR3aa: CASSLYSGSTDTQYF
CDR3nt: TGTGCCAGCAGCTTATATAGCGGGAGCACAGATACGCAGTATTTT

d_gene: TRBD1
j_gene: TRBJ2-5
v_gene: TRBV5-6
CDR3aa: CASSVGQAETQYF
CDR3nt: TGTGCCAGCAGCGTGGGACAGGCGGAGACCCAGTACTTC

d_gene: TRBD1
j_gene: TRBJ1-1
v_gene: TRBV18
CDR3aa: CASSSGTGGQKGNTEAFF
CDR3nt: TGTGCCAGCTCATCCGGGACAGGGGGTCAAAAGGGGAACACTGAAGCTTTCTTT

d_gene: .
j_gene: TRBJ2-1
v_gene: TRBV7-7
CDR3aa: CASSPRLGAGADEQFF
CDR3nt: TGTGCCAGCAGCCCAAGACTAGGGGCGGGGGCGGATGAGCAGTTCTTC

d_gene: .
j_gene: TRBJ2-1
v_gene: TRBV14
CDR3aa: CASSHDVGYEQFF
CDR3nt: TGTGCCAGCAGCCATGATGTGGGTTATGAGCAGTTCTTC